This T cell receptor beta chain was obtained from a study of molecular identifiers for immune sequencing clone quantification. Overall study results and limits: Effector cells had over 99% of their molecules in clones above 20 RNA copies, while naive cells had under 1%.

Sorted cells numbering roughly 18,000 to 1,000,000, with 10%, 30% or 50% RNA, yielded the naive CD8 libraries. The sorting of naive CD8 T cells used the CD8+CD4-CCR7+CD45RA+ phenotype. TCRdb redid the calling of the PCR reads with MiXCR, one entry per CDR3 protein. The repertoire holds approximately 550,000 distinct CDR3 sequences, with under 30% as singletons. Note on this clonotype: The antigen remains unidentified.

From germline, CDR1 is MNHEY and CDR2 SVGEGT. The CDR3 is made up of 16 amino acids. The junction had 11 bases not matched to a gene; V was cut back by 7 bases and J by 2 bases. The specimen sequenced was naive CD8+ T cells from blood, with Jurkat cell RNA spiked in. The subset is: FACS-sorted CD8+CD4-CCR7+CD45RA+ naive T cells. This receptor was identified in a human donor in good health. Some libraries in this study had Jurkat cell RNA spiked in. The chain employs TRBV6-2 or TRBV6-3 and TRBJ2-3, with 8 positions matching TRBD2. The CDR3 here is CASTRWVAGNTDTQYF. The CDR3 DNA is TGTGCCAGCACTCGTTGGGTAGCGGGAAACACAGATACGCAGTATTTT.